This TCR beta chain appears in the sequencing data of a study of beta chain features in type 1 diabetes. Broader study findings: The study found that naive, central memory and Treg TCRB repertoires appeared more similar in patients than in healthy donors. Significant though moderate, a shortening of TCRB CDR3s appeared in all four CD4+ subsets of Type 1 diabetes patients.

A note on this clone: As yet, its antigen is unknown.

This CDR3 region has 17 residues. V was pared by 7 bases and J by 0 bases, with 19 bases between. Germline CDR1 is LNHDA and CDR2 is SQIVND (reference sequence). Expressed TCRB transcripts were sequenced after all isolated RNA was converted to cDNA. Clones were sequenced by immunoSEQ multiplex PCR, and TCRdb holds only the in-frame ones, with some missing. The sample yields 200,000 to 250,000 clones, roughly 14% seen once. The sample taken for sequencing was naive CD4+ T cells from blood. The V gene is TRBV19, the J gene TRBJ2-1; the D gene is possibly TRBD1 (5 bases). This clonotype originated in a man aged 25-45 years with type 1 diabetes. Here the CDR3 reads CASTRGVAAYSYNEQFF. In DNA form, the CDR3 reads TGTGCCAGTACAAGGGGCGTGGCAGCATACTCCTACAATGAGCAGTTCTTC.